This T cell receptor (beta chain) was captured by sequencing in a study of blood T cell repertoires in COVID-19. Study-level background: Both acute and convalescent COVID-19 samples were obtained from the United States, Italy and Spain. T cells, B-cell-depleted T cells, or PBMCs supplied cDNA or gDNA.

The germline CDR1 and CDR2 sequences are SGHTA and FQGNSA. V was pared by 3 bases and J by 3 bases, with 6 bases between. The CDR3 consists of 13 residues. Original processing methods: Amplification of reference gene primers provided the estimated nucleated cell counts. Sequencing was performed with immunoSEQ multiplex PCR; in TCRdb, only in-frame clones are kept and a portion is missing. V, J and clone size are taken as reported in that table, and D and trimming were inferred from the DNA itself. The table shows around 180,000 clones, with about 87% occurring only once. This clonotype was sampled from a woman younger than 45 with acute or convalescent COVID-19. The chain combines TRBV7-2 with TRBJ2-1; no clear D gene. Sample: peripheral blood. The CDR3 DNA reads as TGTGCCAGCAGCTTCGGCGGCTACAATGAGCAGTTCTTC. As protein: CASSFGGYNEQFF.